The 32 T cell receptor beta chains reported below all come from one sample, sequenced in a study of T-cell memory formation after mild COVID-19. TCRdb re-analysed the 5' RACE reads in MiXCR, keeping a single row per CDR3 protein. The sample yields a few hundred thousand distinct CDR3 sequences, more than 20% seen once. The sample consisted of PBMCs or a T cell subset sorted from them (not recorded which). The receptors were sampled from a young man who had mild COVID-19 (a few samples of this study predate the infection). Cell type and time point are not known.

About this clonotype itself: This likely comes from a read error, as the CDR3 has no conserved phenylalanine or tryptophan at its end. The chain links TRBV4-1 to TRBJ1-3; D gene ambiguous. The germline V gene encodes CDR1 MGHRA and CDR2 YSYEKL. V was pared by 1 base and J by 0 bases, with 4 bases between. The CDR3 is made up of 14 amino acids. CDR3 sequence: CASSQGHSGNTIYS. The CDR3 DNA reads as TGCGCCAGCAGCCAAGGACACTCTGGAAACACCATATATTCT.

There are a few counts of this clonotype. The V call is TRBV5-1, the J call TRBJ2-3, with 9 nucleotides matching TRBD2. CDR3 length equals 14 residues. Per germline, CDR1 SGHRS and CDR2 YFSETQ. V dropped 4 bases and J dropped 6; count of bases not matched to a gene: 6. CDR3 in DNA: TGCGCCAGCAGCATTTCAAGCGGGGGGGATACGCAGTATTTT. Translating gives CASSISSGGDTQYF.

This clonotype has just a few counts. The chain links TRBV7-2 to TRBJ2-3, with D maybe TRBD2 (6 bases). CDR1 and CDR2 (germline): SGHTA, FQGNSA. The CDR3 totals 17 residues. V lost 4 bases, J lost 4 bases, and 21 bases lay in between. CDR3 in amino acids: CASSSQRKGLRADTQYF. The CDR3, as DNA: TGTGCCAGCAGCTCTCAAAGGAAGGGACTCCGCGCAGATACGCAGTATTTT.

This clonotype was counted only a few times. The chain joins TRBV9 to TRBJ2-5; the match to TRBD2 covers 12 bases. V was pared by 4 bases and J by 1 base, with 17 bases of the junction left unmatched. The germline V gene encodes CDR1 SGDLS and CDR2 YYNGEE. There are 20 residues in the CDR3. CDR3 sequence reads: CASSLAPITSGGPSQETQYF. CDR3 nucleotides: TGTGCCAGCAGCTTAGCCCCCATAACTAGCGGGGGGCCCTCCCAAGAGACCCAGTACTTC.

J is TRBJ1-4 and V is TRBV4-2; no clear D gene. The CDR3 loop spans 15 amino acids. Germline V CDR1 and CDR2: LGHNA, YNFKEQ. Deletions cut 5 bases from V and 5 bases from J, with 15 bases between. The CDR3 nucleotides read TGTGCCAGCAGCGAACCGGGGTCGGGGAATGAAAAACTGTTTTTT. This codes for CASSEPGSGNEKLFF.

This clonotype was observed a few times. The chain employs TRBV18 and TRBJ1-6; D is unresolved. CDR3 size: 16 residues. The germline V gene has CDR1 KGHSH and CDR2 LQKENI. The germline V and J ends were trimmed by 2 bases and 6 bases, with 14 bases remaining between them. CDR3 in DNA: TGTGCCAGCTCACCAAGGGTTGGAAATTCTAATTCACCCCTCCACTTT. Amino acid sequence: CASSPRVGNSNSPLHF.

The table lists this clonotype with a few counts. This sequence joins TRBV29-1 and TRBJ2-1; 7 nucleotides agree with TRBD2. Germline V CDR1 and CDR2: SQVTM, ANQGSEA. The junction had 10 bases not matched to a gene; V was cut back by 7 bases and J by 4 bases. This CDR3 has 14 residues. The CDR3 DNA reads TGCAGCGCCGGGGGGACGATAAGGTACAATGAGCAGTTCTTC. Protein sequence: CSAGGTIRYNEQFF.

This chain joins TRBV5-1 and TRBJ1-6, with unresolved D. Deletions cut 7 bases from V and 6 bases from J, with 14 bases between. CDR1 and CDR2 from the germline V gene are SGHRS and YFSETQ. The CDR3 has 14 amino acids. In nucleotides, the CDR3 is TGCGCCAGCCGGGAAAGGGTGAGTAATTCACCCCTCCACTTT. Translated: CASRERVSNSPLHF. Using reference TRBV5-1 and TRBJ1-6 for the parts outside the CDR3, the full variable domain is KAGVTQTPRYLIKTRGQQVTLSCSPISGHRSVSWYQQTPGQGLQFLFEYFSETQRNKGNFPGRFSGRQFSNSRSEMNVSTLELGDSALYLCASRERVSNSPLHFGNGTRLTVT.

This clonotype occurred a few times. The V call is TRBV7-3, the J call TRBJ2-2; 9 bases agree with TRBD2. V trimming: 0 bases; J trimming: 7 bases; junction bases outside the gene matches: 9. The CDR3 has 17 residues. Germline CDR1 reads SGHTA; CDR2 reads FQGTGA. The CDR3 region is CASSLTAGGPLSGELFF. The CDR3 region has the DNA TGTGCCAGCAGCTTAACAGCGGGGGGCCCGTTAAGCGGGGAGCTGTTTTTT.

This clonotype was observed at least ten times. This CDR3 is CASSPSDNQPQHF. The CDR3 DNA reads as TGTGCCAGCTCACCCTCGGATAATCAGCCCCAGCATTTT. The genes are TRBV18 and TRBJ1-5; D unclear. Germline assignment: CDR1 KGHSH and CDR2 LQKENI. Trimming shortened V by 3 bases and J by 4 bases, and 7 bases separated the two germline ends. The CDR3 sequence is 13 residues long.

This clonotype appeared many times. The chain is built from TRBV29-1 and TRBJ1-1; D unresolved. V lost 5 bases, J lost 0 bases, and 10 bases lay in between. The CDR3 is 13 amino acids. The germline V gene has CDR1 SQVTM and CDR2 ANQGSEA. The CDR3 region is CSVQDSMNTEAFF. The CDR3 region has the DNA TGCAGCGTTCAGGACTCCATGAACACTGAAGCTTTCTTT.

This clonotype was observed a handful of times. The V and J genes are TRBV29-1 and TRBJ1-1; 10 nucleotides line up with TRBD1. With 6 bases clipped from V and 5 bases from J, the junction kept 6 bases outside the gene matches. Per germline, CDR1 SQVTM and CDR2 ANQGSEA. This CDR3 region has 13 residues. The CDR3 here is CSVGTGAWTEAFF. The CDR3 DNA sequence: TGCAGCGTGGGGACAGGGGCGTGGACTGAAGCTTTCTTT.

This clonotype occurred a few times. The CDR3 loop is CSVDKRGTDIQYF. CDR3 nucleotides: TGCAGCGTTGACAAGCGGGGGACGGACATTCAGTACTTC. The rearrangement joins TRBV29-1 to TRBJ2-4; 8 bases are shared with TRBD2. The ends lost 3 bases at V and 8 bases at J; junction bases unmatched: 6. There are 13 residues in the CDR3. Germline V gives CDR1 SQVTM, CDR2 ANQGSEA.

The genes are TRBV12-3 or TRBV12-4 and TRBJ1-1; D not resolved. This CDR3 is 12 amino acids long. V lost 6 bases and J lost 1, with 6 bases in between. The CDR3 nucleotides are TGTGCCAGCAGCCCAGAGAACACTGAAGCTTTCTTT. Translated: CASSPENTEAFF.

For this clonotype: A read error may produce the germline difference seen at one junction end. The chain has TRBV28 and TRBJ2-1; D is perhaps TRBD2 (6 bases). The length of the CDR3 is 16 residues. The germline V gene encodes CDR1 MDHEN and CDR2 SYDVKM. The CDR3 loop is CAISLWDFALYNEQFF. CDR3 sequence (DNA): TGTGCCATCAGTTTATGGGACTTCGCCTTATACAATGAGCAGTTCTTC.

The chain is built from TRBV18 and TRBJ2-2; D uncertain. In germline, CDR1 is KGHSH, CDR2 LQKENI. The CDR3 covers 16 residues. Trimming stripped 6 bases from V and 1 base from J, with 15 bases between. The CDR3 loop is CASSDPGRMNTGELFF. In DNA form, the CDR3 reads TGTGCCAGCTCCGACCCCGGACGGATGAACACCGGGGAGCTGTTTTTT.

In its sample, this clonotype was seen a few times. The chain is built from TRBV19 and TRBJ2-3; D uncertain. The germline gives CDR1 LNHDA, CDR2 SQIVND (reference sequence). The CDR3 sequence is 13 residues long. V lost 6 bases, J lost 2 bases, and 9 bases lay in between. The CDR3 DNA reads TGTGCCAGTAGACGGACCATCACAGATACGCAGTATTTT. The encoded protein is CASRRTITDTQYF.

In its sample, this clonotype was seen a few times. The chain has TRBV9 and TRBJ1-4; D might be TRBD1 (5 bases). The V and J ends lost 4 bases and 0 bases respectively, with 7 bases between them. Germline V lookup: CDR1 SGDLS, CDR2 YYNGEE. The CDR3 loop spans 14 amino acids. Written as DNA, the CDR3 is TGTGCCAGCAGCAAACAGGCAACTAATGAAAAACTGTTTTTT. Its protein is CASSKQATNEKLFF.

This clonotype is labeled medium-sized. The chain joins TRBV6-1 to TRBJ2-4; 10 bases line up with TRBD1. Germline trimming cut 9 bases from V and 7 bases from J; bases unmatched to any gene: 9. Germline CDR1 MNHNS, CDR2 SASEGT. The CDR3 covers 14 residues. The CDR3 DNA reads TGTGCCAGTGACAGGGGGCTCCTAGGGAACATTCAGTACTTC. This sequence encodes CASDRGLLGNIQYF.

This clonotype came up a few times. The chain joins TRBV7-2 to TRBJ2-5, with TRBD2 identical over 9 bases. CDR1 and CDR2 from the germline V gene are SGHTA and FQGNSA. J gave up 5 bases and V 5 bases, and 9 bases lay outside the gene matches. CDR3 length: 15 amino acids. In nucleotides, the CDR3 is TGTGCCAGCAGCGGCCAAGCGGGGGGCCTGGAGACCCAGTACTTC. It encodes CASSGQAGGLETQYF.

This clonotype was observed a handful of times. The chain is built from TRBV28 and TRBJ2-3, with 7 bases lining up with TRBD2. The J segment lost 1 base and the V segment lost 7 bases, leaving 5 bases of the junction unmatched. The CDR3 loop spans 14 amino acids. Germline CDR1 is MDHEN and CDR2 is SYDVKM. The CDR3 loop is CASNRAGRTDTQYF. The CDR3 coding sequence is TGTGCCAGCAATCGAGCGGGGCGCACAGATACGCAGTATTTT.

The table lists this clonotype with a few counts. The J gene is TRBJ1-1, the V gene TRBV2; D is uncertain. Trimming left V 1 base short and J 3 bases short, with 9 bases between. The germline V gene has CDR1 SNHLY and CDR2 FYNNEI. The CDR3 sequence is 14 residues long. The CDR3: CASSEETGYTEAFF. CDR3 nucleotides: TGTGCCAGCAGTGAAGAAACGGGGTACACTGAAGCTTTCTTT. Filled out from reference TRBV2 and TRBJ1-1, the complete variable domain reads EPEVTQTPSHQVTQMGQEVILRCVPISNHLYFYWYRQILGQKVEFLVSFYNNEISEKSEIFDDQFSVERPDGSNFTLKIRSTKLEDSAMYFCASSEETGYTEAFFGQGTRLTVV.

The CDR3 DNA follows: TGTGCCAGCAGTAGCGGGGGAAACTACGAGCAGTACTTC. Encoded protein: CASSSGGNYEQYF. This chain links TRBV6-5 with TRBJ2-7, with 8 bases fitting TRBD2. Germline V CDR1 and CDR2: MNHEY, SVGAGI. V was clipped by 5 bases and J by 3 bases; unmatched bases: 3. The CDR3 is made up of 13 amino acids.

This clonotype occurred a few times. Here the CDR3 reads CASSGTGPGKYF. CDR3 in DNA: TGTGCCAGCAGCGGGACAGGTCCCGGGAAGTACTTC. The V and J genes are TRBV2 and TRBJ2-7, with 8 nucleotides matching TRBD1. Per germline, CDR1 SNHLY and CDR2 FYNNEI. There are 12 residues in the CDR3. Unmatched junction bases numbered 9, after V lost 6 bases and J lost 11 bases.

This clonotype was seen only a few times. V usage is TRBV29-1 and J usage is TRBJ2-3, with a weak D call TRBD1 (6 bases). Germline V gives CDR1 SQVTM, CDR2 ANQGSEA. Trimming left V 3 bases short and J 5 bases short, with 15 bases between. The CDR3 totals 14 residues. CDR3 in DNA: TGCAGCGTTGAGGTAGTGGGGGCTGGAGATACGCAGTATTTT. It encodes CSVEVVGAGDTQYF.

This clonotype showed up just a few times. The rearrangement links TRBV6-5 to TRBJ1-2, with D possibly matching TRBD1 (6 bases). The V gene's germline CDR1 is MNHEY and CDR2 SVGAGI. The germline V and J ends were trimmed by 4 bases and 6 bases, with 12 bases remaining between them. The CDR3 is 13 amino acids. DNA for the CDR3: TGTGCCAGCAGTTCGTGGGGGGCGGATGGCTACACCTTC. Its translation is CASSSWGADGYTF.

The CDR3: CASRASGALGSTDTQYF. CDR3 nucleotide sequence: TGCGCCAGCAGAGCTAGCGGGGCCCTGGGATCCACAGATACGCAGTATTTT. This chain connects TRBV4-1 to TRBJ2-3; 9 nucleotides match TRBD2. Germline lookup yields CDR1 MGHRA and CDR2 YSYEKL. V dropped 6 bases and J dropped 2; count of bases not matched to a gene: 12. The CDR3 is 17 amino acids.

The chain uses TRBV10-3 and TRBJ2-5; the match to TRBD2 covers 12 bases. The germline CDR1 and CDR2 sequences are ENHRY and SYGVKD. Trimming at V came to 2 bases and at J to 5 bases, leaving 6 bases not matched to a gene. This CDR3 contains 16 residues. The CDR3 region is CAISEGLAGFVETQYF. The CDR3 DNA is TGTGCCATCAGTGAGGGACTAGCGGGGTTTGTGGAGACCCAGTACTTC.

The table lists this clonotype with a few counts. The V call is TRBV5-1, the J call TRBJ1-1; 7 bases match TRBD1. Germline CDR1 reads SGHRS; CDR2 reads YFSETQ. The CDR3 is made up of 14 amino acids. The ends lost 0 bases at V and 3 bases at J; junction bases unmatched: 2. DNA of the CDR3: TGCGCCAGCAGCTTGGGCAGGGGGGACACTGAAGCTTTCTTT. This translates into CASSLGRGDTEAFF.

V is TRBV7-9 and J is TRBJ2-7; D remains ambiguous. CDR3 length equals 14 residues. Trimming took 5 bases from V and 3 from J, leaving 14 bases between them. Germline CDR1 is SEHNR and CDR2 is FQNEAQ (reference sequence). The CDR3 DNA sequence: TGTGCCAGCAGCCCCCCCGGGCCCGTCTACGAGCAGTACGTC. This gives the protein CASSPPGPVYEQYV.

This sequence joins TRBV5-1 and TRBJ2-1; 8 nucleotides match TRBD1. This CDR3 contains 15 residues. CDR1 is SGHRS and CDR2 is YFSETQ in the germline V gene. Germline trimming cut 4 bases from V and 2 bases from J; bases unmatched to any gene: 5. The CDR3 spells CASSAGGFTYNEQFF. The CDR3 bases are TGCGCCAGCAGCGCAGGGGGCTTCACCTACAATGAGCAGTTCTTC.

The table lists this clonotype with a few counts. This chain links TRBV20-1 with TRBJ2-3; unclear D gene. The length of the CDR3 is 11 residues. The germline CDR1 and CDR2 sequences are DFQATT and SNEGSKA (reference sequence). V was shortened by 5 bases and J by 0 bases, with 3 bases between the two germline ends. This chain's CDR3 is CSALSTDTQYF. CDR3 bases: TGCAGTGCTCTGAGCACAGATACGCAGTATTTT.